Listed below are T cell receptor beta chains from one sample, sequenced in a study of post-analysis software for immune sequencing data. MiXCR was run by TCRdb on the PCR reads, yielding one entry per CDR3 protein. The sample contains almost 700,000 distinct CDR3 sequences, 59% of which appear only once. The sample consisted of blood. The receptor source for this set is a girl aged 2 to 10 with multiple sclerosis. The CDR3 runs from the conserved cysteine through the conserved F or W. A D gene is named only where the DNA matches it firmly. Some rows mark clone size as missing; the rest say once, few, many or name a class of expanded clone.

J gene | D gene | clone size | V gene | CDR3 DNA | CDR3 protein
TRBJ1-2 | TRBD1 | . | TRBV15 | TGTGCCACCAGCAGAGAGGAACATGGACAGGGCATATATGGCTACACCTTC | CATSREEHGQGIYGYTF
TRBJ2-7 | . | many | TRBV5-1 | TGTGCCAGCAGCCCAGGTGGGGGCTACGAGCAGTACTTC | CASSPGGGYEQYF
TRBJ1-6 | . | . | TRBV27 | TGTGCCAGCAGTTACTCAGGGAGAAGTAATTCACCCCTCCACTTT | CASSYSGRSNSPLHF
TRBJ2-3 | . | once | TRBV20-1 | TGCAGTGCTAGATATCTCGCTAGCACAGATACGCAGTATTTT | CSARYLASTDTQYF
TRBJ1-1 | . | few | TRBV29-1 | TGCAGCGTTGACAGGGGCATGAACACTGAAGCTTTCTTT | CSVDRGMNTEAFF
TRBJ1-3 | . | . | TRBV20-1 | TGCAGTGCTACGAGACGGACAGAAATTATCTCTGGAAACACCATATATTTT | CSATRRTEIISGNTIYF
TRBJ1-2 | . | . | TRBV29-1 | TGCAGCGTTGAAGAACGGCTGAACTATGGCTGCACCTTC | CSVEERLNYGCTF
TRBJ2-5 | . | . | TRBV6-6 | TGTGCCAGCAGAGGTGGGGGGCCAAACCAAGAGACCCAGTACTTC | CASRGGGPNQETQYF
TRBJ2-3 | . | . | TRBV5-1 | TGCGCCAGCAGCCCCCGGGACTCACGTTTCCTTTATACGCAGTATTTT | CASSPRDSRFLYTQYF
TRBJ2-4 | . | . | TRBV11-2 | TGTGCCAGCAGCTTAGATGTGCGGGTGAAAAACATTCAGTACTTC | CASSLDVRVKNIQYF
TRBJ2-3 | TRBD2 | . | TRBV20-1 | TGCAGTGCTAGAGACAGCGGGGGTCGGAGTGGCACAGATACGCAGTATTTT | CSARDSGGRSGTDTQYF
TRBJ2-7 | . | . | TRBV29-1 | TGCAGCGTTTTGGTGTCGGGGCGAACCTACGAGCAGTACTTC | CSVLVSGRTYEQYF
TRBJ2-1 | TRBD2 | . | TRBV20-1 | TGCAGTGCTAGAGATATCCAAGGACTAGGGGACTACAATGAGCAGTTCTTC | CSARDIQGLGDYNEQFF
TRBJ2-3 | . | . | TRBV9 | TGTGCCAGCAGCGTTCTCGGGGATCGTACAGATACGCAGTATTTT | CASSVLGDRTDTQYF
TRBJ2-2 | . | . | TRBV21-1 | TGTGCCAGCGGAATTCTGGGGGAGCTGTTTTTT | CASGILGELFF
TRBJ1-5 | . | . | TRBV28 | TGTGCCAGCAGTTCGGACGGGGGTGGTCCGTTACCATCAGCCCAGCATTTT | CASSSDGGGPLPSAQHF
TRBJ2-1 | TRBD1 | . | TRBV6-6 | TGTGCCAGCAGTGAGCAGGGGGCTTACTACAATGAGCAGTTCTTC | CASSEQGAYYNEQFF
TRBJ2-3 | TRBD2 | . | TRBV7-2 | TGTGCCAGCAGCCCCCGTTCCGGTAGCGGGACAGATACGCAGTATTTT | CASSPRSGSGTDTQYF
TRBJ2-3 | TRBD2 | . | TRBV12-3/TRBV12-4 | TGTGCCAGCAGTTTAGTACTAGCGGGAGGAGTCACAGATACGCAGTATTTT | CASSLVLAGGVTDTQYF
TRBJ2-1 | TRBD1 | . | TRBV20-1 | TGCAGTGCCGGCCGGGACAGGGGGCTGGATGAGCAGTTCTTC | CSAGRDRGLDEQFF
TRBJ1-2 | . | once | TRBV2 | TGTGCCAGCCCCACAGTACGGCACGACTATGGCTACACCTTC | CASPTVRHDYGYTF
TRBJ2-1 | TRBD2 | once | TRBV7-2 | TGTGCCAGCAGAGGAGCGGGGGGGCGGTTAATTGAGCAGTTCTTC | CASRGAGGRLIEQFF
TRBJ2-5 | TRBD2 | few | TRBV12-3/TRBV12-4 | TGTGCCAGCCAGACTAGCAGGCAGACCCAGTACTTC | CASQTSRQTQYF
TRBJ2-4 | TRBD2 | . | TRBV20-1 | TGCAGTGCTAGTACGGGGGGACTAAACATTCAGTACTTC | CSASTGGLNIQYF
TRBJ2-1 | . | few | TRBV24-1 | TGTGCCACCAGTGATTTGGCAGGGCACAATGAGCAGTTCTTC | CATSDLAGHNEQFF
TRBJ2-4 | TRBD2 | . | TRBV11-2 | TGTGCCAGCAGCTTAGATTCCTTAGCGGGGGGGCAGAACATTCAGTACTTC | CASSLDSLAGGQNIQYF
TRBJ2-1 | . | . | TRBV10-3 | TGTGCCACCGGCGGGCAGTACAATGAGCAGTTCTTC | CATGGQYNEQFF
TRBJ1-1 | . | few | TRBV20-1 | TGCAGTGCCTCAAAGTGGGGCGACACAATGAACACTGAAGCTTTCTTT | CSASKWGDTMNTEAFF
TRBJ2-1 | TRBD2 | . | TRBV2 | TGTGCCAGCAGAGTAGCGGGGGCTTTCTACAATGAGCAGTTCTTC | CASRVAGAFYNEQFF
TRBJ1-2 | . | . | TRBV10-3 | TGTGCCATCAGTGAACCGGGAGGGGGATTCTATGGCTACACCTTC | CAISEPGGGFYGYTF
TRBJ2-3 | TRBD2 | . | TRBV6-1 | TGTGCCAGCAGGGGTAGGCTAGCGGGAGTTTCAGATACGCAGTATTTT | CASRGRLAGVSDTQYF
TRBJ2-1 | TRBD1 | . | TRBV29-1 | TGCAGCGTTGAAAAACGGACAGGAACTCTGGATGAGCAGTTCTTC | CSVEKRTGTLDEQFF
TRBJ2-1 | TRBD1 | few | TRBV30 | TGTGCCTGGGGAAGCGGGACAGGGAATAATGAGCAGTTCTTC | CAWGSGTGNNEQFF
TRBJ2-7 | . | . | TRBV20-1 | TGCAGTGCTAGTGACACCTACGAGCAGTACTTC | CSASDTYEQYF
TRBJ2-3 | . | many | TRBV6-4 | TGTGCCAGCAGTGACGAGGGCGGGAGCACAGATACGCAGTATTTT | CASSDEGGSTDTQYF
TRBJ1-2 | TRBD1 | . | TRBV25-1 | TGTGCCAGCAGTCAGGGGGGCGGCAGCTATGGCTACACCTTC | CASSQGGGSYGYTF
TRBJ2-5 | TRBD2 | . | TRBV7-9 | TGTGCCAGCAGCCCTGGAGGGACTAGGGGCAATGAGCAGTACTTC | CASSPGGTRGNEQYF
TRBJ2-7 | . | . | TRBV27 | TGTGCCAGCAGTTCCATCTCAGGGGCACGCGAGCAGTACTTC | CASSSISGAREQYF
TRBJ2-5 | TRBD1 | . | TRBV3-1 | TGTGCCAGCAGCCACAGGTGGGACAGCCAAGAGACCCAGTACTTC | CASSHRWDSQETQYF
TRBJ2-5 | . | few | TRBV29-1 | TGCAGCGTTACATGGGCCCCCGAGACCCAGTACTTC | CSVTWAPETQYF
TRBJ2-1 | TRBD1 | . | TRBV7-8 | TGTGCCAGCTCAGGGGGCGTTGAGCAGTTCTTC | CASSGGVEQFF
TRBJ2-2 | . | . | TRBV29-1 | TGCAGCGTTGAGGAGGGATCGGCTCCGAACACCGGGGAGCTGTTTTTT | CSVEEGSAPNTGELFF
TRBJ2-4 | . | few | TRBV29-1 | TGCAGCGTTGTCCCAGGGGATGAGGAAAACACTCAGTACTTC | CSVVPGDEENTQYF
TRBJ1-2 | TRBD1 | . | TRBV30 | TGTGCCTGGAGGAACAGGGGCGGCAACTATGGCTACACCTTC | CAWRNRGGNYGYTF